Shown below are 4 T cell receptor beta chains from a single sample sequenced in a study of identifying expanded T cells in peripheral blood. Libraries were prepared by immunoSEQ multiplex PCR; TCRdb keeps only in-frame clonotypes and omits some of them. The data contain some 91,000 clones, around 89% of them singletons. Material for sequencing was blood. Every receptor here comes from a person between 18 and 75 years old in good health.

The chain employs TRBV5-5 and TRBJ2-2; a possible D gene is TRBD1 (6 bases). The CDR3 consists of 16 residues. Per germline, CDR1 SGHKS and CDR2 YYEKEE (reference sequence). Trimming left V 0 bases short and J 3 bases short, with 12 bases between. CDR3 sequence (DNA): TGTGCCAGCAGCTTGGAACAGGGCAGAGACACCGGGGAGCTGTTTTTT. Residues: CASSLEQGRDTGELFF. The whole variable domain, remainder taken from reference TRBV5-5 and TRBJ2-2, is DAGVTQSPTHLIKTRGQQVTLRCSPISGHKSVSWYQQVLGQGPQFIFQYYEKEERGRGNFPDRFSARQFPNYSSELNVNALLLGDSALYLCASSLEQGRDTGELFFGEGSRLTVL.

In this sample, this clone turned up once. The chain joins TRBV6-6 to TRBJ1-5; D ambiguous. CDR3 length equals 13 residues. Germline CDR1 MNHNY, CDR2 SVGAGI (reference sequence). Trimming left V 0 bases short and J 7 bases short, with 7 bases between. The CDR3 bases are TGTGCCAGCAGTTACTCGGGGAGCCAGCCCCAGCATTTT. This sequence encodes CASSYSGSQPQHF.

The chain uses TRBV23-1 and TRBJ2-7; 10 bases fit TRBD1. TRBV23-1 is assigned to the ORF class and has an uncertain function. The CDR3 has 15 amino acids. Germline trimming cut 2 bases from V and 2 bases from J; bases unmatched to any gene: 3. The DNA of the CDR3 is TGCGCCAGCAGTCAACTCGACAGGGGGCCCTACGAGCAGTACTTC. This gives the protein CASSQLDRGPYEQYF.

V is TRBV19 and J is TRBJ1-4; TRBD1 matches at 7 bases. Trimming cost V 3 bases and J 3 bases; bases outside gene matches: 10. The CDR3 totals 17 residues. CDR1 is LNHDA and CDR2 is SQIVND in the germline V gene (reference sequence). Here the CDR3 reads CASSIGRRGRANEKLFF. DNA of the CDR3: TGTGCCAGTAGTATCGGTCGAAGGGGGCGGGCTAATGAAAAACTGTTTTTT. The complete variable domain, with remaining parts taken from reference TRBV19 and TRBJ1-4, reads DGGITQSPKYLFRKEGQNVTLSCEQNLNHDAMYWYRQDPGQGLRLIYYSQIVNDFQKGDIAEGYSVSREKKESFPLTVTSAQKNPTAFYLCASSIGRRGRANEKLFFGSGTQLSVL.